The present T cell receptor beta chain was sequenced within a study of T-cell memory formation after mild COVID-19. Study-level points and caveats: Clones that contracted from day 15 to 85 were balanced CD4/CD8, while later expanders leaned CD4+.

Comment on this clonotype: Its antigen is not known.

TCRdb re-called the 5' RACE reads with MiXCR, one entry per CDR3 protein. The sample shows about 620,000 distinct CDR3 sequences, roughly 18% of them seen only once. CDR3 size: 18 residues. Germline CDR1 SGDLS, CDR2 YYNGEE. With 1 base removed from V and 3 bases from J, the gap between germline ends came to 19 bases. The receptor was derived from an adult woman who had mild COVID-19 (a few samples of this study predate the infection). Cell type and time point are not known. The specimen was PBMCs or a T cell subset sorted from them (not recorded which). The V gene is TRBV9, the J gene TRBJ2-2; D remains unclear. The CDR3, as DNA: TGTGCCAGCAGCGTATCTGATGGCCGGTCAGTCTACACCGGGGAGCTGTTTTTT. This sequence encodes CASSVSDGRSVYTGELFF. Looking up the rest from reference TRBV9 and TRBJ2-2 gives the full variable domain: DSGVTQTPKHLITATGQRVTLRCSPRSGDLSVYWYQQSLDQGLQFLIQYYNGEERAKGNILERFSAQQFPDLHSELNLSSLELGDSALYFCASSVSDGRSVYTGELFFGEGSRLTVL.